This T cell receptor (beta chain) was sequenced in a study of blood T cell repertoires in COVID-19. For the study at large: Whether acute or convalescent, the COVID-19 samples came from the United States, Italy and Spain. T cells, B-cell-depleted T cells, or PBMCs supplied cDNA or gDNA.

In the original processing: Estimates of nucleated cell counts were drawn from the amplification of reference gene primers. The assay was immunoSEQ multiplex PCR, and TCRdb's table has in-frame clones only and misses some. The V and J calls and clone size come from that table; D and trimming were worked out from the DNA. Seen here are roughly 250,000 clones, 80% to 90% observed once, and the top ten hold under 0.95%. Germline lookup yields CDR1 SQVTM and CDR2 ANQGSEA. V shed 4 bases, J shed 1 base, and the junction held 0 bases outside the gene matches. The CDR3 sequence is 14 residues long. The material sequenced was peripheral blood. V gene TRBV29-1 combines with J gene TRBJ2-2, with TRBD1 matching 10 bases. This clonotype was obtained from a young man with acute or convalescent COVID-19. The CDR3 DNA is TGCAGCGTTGGGGACAGGGGGAACACCGGGGAGCTGTTTTTT. Translation: CSVGDRGNTGELFF.